This is a list of T cell receptor beta chains from one sample in a study of blood T cells in healthy people across ages. TCRdb reprocessed the 5' RACE reads via MiXCR and lists one record per CDR3 protein. The table lists about 720,000 distinct CDR3 sequences, 22% of them singletons, with around a fifth in the top ten. Sample: blood. These receptors originate from a man in his 70s in good health. Both conserved end residues are part of each CDR3. The order of the fields is J gene, V gene, D gene, clone size, CDR3 DNA, CDR3 protein. D genes are given only for firm matches. A clone size is listed for some rows: how often the clone was seen (once, few, many), or a class if it is expanded.

j_gene: TRBJ1-5
v_gene: TRBV5-1
d_gene: TRBD1
abundance: .
CDR3nt: TGCGCCAGCAGCGCCTATACAGGGGAGGCCCAGCATTTT
CDR3aa: CASSAYTGEAQHF

j_gene: TRBJ1-6
v_gene: TRBV19
d_gene: TRBD1
abundance: few
CDR3nt: TGTGCCAGTAGTATAGATTGGGACAGACGTAGTTCACCCCTCCACTTT
CDR3aa: CASSIDWDRRSSPLHF

j_gene: TRBJ2-5
v_gene: TRBV20-1
d_gene: .
abundance: few
CDR3nt: TGCAGTGCTAGATTTCAGGACCAGACCCAGTACTTC
CDR3aa: CSARFQDQTQYF

j_gene: TRBJ1-2
v_gene: TRBV29-1
d_gene: TRBD1
abundance: many
CDR3nt: TGCAGCGTTGAATCCAGGGGGCTACATGGCTACACCTTC
CDR3aa: CSVESRGLHGYTF

j_gene: TRBJ1-2
v_gene: TRBV28
d_gene: .
abundance: few
CDR3nt: TGTGCCAGCAGTCTCTGGGGCTCCTACGGTATGGGTTACACCTTC
CDR3aa: CASSLWGSYGMGYTF

j_gene: TRBJ1-6
v_gene: TRBV12-3/TRBV12-4
d_gene: .
abundance: .
CDR3nt: TGTGCCAGCAGTTTAAGTATGCGGTTCCGTTCACCCCTCCACTTT
CDR3aa: CASSLSMRFRSPLHF

j_gene: TRBJ2-5
v_gene: TRBV7-2
d_gene: .
abundance: .
CDR3nt: TGTGCCAGCAGCTCCACTAGCCCCGGATCCCAAGAGACCCAGTACTTC
CDR3aa: CASSSTSPGSQETQYF

j_gene: TRBJ2-3
v_gene: TRBV29-1
d_gene: TRBD2
abundance: .
CDR3nt: TGCAGCGTTGGCAGACTAGCGGCCAAGGGTAGAGATACGCAGTATTTT
CDR3aa: CSVGRLAAKGRDTQYF

j_gene: TRBJ2-4
v_gene: TRBV20-1
d_gene: .
abundance: .
CDR3nt: TGCAGTGCTAGCCCCTCTGGGAGACCCATTCAGTACTTC
CDR3aa: CSASPSGRPIQYF

j_gene: TRBJ2-7
v_gene: TRBV3-1
d_gene: TRBD1
abundance: .
CDR3nt: TGTGCCAGCAGCCACTTGGACAGGGATAGCGAGCAGTACTTC
CDR3aa: CASSHLDRDSEQYF

j_gene: TRBJ1-2
v_gene: TRBV28
d_gene: .
abundance: many
CDR3nt: TGTGCCAGCGTAAATAACTATGGCTACACCTTC
CDR3aa: CASVNNYGYTF

j_gene: TRBJ1-6
v_gene: TRBV12-3/TRBV12-4
d_gene: TRBD1
abundance: .
CDR3nt: TGTGCCAGCAGTCGTTCCGGGACAGGGAGGCCACCCCTCCACTTT
CDR3aa: CASSRSGTGRPPLHF

j_gene: TRBJ2-4
v_gene: TRBV20-1
d_gene: .
abundance: once
CDR3nt: TGCAGTGCTAGTATTCTTCACCTAGCCAAAAACATTCAGTACTTC
CDR3aa: CSASILHLAKNIQYF

j_gene: TRBJ2-4
v_gene: TRBV7-2
d_gene: .
abundance: many
CDR3nt: TGTGCCAGCAGCTTGTCCCAGGGAAACATTCAGTACTTC
CDR3aa: CASSLSQGNIQYF

j_gene: TRBJ1-2
v_gene: TRBV19
d_gene: .
abundance: few
CDR3nt: TGTGCCAGTAGGAGTAAAGGATTGGAGCGGGTGTATGGCTACACCTTC
CDR3aa: CASRSKGLERVYGYTF

j_gene: TRBJ2-3
v_gene: TRBV29-1
d_gene: .
abundance: few
CDR3nt: TGCAGCGGTGGGGGGGCGTCACTCACAGATACGCAGTATTTT
CDR3aa: CSGGGASLTDTQYF

j_gene: TRBJ2-3
v_gene: TRBV5-1
d_gene: TRBD2
abundance: many
CDR3nt: TGCGCCAGCAGCTTGGCCACGGGACTAGCAGTCACAGATACGCAGTATTTT
CDR3aa: CASSLATGLAVTDTQYF

j_gene: TRBJ2-7
v_gene: TRBV20-1
d_gene: TRBD1
abundance: .
CDR3nt: TGCAGTGCTAGTCACACAGGGGTCGGGGAGCAGTACTTC
CDR3aa: CSASHTGVGEQYF

j_gene: TRBJ1-4
v_gene: TRBV5-1
d_gene: .
abundance: few
CDR3nt: TGCGCCAGCAGCTTCGGGGACACCGAAAAACTGTTTTTT
CDR3aa: CASSFGDTEKLFF

j_gene: TRBJ1-3
v_gene: TRBV29-1
d_gene: TRBD1
abundance: few
CDR3nt: TGCAGCGTTGACCAGGGACAGAGCTCTGGAAACACCATATATTTT
CDR3aa: CSVDQGQSSGNTIYF

j_gene: TRBJ1-2
v_gene: TRBV30
d_gene: .
abundance: few
CDR3nt: TGTGCCTGGAGTGTTTACAGCCGCTATGGCTACACCTTC
CDR3aa: CAWSVYSRYGYTF

j_gene: TRBJ1-5
v_gene: TRBV20-1
d_gene: .
abundance: .
CDR3nt: TGCAGTGCTAGAGACTTTGGCAGGCCTACAGATACGCAGCATTTT
CDR3aa: CSARDFGRPTDTQHF

j_gene: TRBJ1-4
v_gene: TRBV29-1
d_gene: .
abundance: .
CDR3nt: TGCAGCGTCTTCACTGAAAAACTGTTTTTT
CDR3aa: CSVFTEKLFF

j_gene: TRBJ2-5
v_gene: TRBV7-7
d_gene: .
abundance: .
CDR3nt: TGTGCCAGCAGCTTAGCGCTATCGGGGCTGGAGACCCAGTACTTC
CDR3aa: CASSLALSGLETQYF

j_gene: TRBJ2-3
v_gene: TRBV12-3/TRBV12-4
d_gene: .
abundance: .
CDR3nt: TGTGCCAGCAGTTTCGGCTACGGTGCCCAAGATACGCAGTATTTT
CDR3aa: CASSFGYGAQDTQYF

j_gene: TRBJ1-2
v_gene: TRBV13
d_gene: TRBD1
abundance: few
CDR3nt: TGTGTCAGCAGCGAGGAGCGGGACAGGGATAGGATGTATGGCTACACCTTC
CDR3aa: CVSSEERDRDRMYGYTF

j_gene: TRBJ2-3
v_gene: TRBV11-2
d_gene: .
abundance: .
CDR3nt: TGTGCCAGCAGCCAGGGACACCGAGCAGATACGCAGTATTTT
CDR3aa: CASSQGHRADTQYF

j_gene: TRBJ1-2
v_gene: TRBV5-1
d_gene: .
abundance: .
CDR3nt: TGCGCCAGCAGCTGGGGTCGGGGGTCCTCCTTTGGCTACACCTTC
CDR3aa: CASSWGRGSSFGYTF

j_gene: TRBJ1-6
v_gene: TRBV28
d_gene: .
abundance: few
CDR3nt: TGTGCCAGCAGTTTATCGGAGGGTCTGGGCTCCTATAATTCACCCCTCCACTTT
CDR3aa: CASSLSEGLGSYNSPLHF